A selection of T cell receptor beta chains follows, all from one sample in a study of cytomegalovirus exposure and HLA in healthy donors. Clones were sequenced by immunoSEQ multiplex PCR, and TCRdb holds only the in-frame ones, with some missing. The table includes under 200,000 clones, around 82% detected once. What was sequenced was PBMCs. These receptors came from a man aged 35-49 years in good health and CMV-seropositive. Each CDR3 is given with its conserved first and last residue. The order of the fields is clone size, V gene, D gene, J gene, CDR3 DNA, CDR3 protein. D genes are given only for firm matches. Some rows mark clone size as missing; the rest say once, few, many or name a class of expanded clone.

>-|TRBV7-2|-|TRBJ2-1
TGTGCCAGCAGCCCGACGCCTCGAGGGGAGCAGTTCTTC
CASSPTPRGEQFF
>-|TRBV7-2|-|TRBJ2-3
TGTGCCAGCAGTTGGAGCGGTTCTAGCACAGATACGCAGTATTTT
CASSWSGSSTDTQYF
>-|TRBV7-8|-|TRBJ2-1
TGTGCCAGCAGCCCGAGGGACATATACAATGAGCAGTTCTTC
CASSPRDIYNEQFF
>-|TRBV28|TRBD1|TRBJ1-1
TGTGCCAGCAGTAAAACCGACAGGGTAATCCCTGAAGCTTTCTTT
CASSKTDRVIPEAFF
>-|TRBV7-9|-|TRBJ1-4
TGTGCCAGCAGCTTACTCAGTGCAACTAATGAAAAACTGTTTTTT
CASSLLSATNEKLFF
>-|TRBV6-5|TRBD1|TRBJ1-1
TGTGCCAGCAGCGCCGGGACAGGTACTCAAGCTTTCTTT
CASSAGTGTQAFF
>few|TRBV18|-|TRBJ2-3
TGTGCCAGCTCACCACCCGGGGGAGATACGCAGTATTTT
CASSPPGGDTQYF
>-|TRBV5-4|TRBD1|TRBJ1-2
TGTGCCAGCAGCCGACAGGGGGCTAACTATGGCTACACCTTC
CASSRQGANYGYTF
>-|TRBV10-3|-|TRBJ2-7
TGTGCCATCAGTGAGTCGGGCGACGACGAGCAGTACTTC
CAISESGDDEQYF
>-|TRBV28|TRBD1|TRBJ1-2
TGTGCCAGCAGTTTCCCCGGACAGGGGGCTGTTGGCTACACCTTC
CASSFPGQGAVGYTF
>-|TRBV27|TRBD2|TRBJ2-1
TGTGCCAGCAGGTTTTGGCGGGAGACAAACAATGAGCAGTTCTTC
CASRFWRETNNEQFF
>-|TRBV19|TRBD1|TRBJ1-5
TGTGCCAGTAGTACCTCGGGACAGGGGGTTTTTCAGCCCCAGCATTTT
CASSTSGQGVFQPQHF
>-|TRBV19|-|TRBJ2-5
TGTGCCAGTAGTATAACGGGAGAGACCCAGTACTTC
CASSITGETQYF
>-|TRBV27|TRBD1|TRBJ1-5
TGTGCCAGCAGCGACCAGGACAGGGCGAGCAATCAGCCCCAGCATTTT
CASSDQDRASNQPQHF
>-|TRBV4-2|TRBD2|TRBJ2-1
TGTGCCAGCAGTCTAGCGGATTCCTACAATGAGCAGTTCTTC
CASSLADSYNEQFF
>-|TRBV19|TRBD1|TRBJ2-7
TGTGCCAGTAAGCCACAGGGGGCGTTCTACGAGCAGTACTTC
CASKPQGAFYEQYF
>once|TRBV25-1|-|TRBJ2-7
TGTGCCAGCAACACTGGCGGCTCCTACGAGCAGTACTTC
CASNTGGSYEQYF
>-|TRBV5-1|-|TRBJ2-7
TGCGCCAGCAGCTCCTCGAACAGCTACGAGCAGTACTTC
CASSSSNSYEQYF